This T cell receptor beta chain emerged from a study of CXCR3-negative and CXCR3-positive naive CD8 T cells. Across the whole study: Roughly 140 million TRB reads were obtained in total, which works out to about 1.5 +/- 0.3 million per library. Study-wide results and limits: Naive CXCR3-positive cells had TRB CDR3s more hydrophobic than those of CXCR3-negative naive cells.

All TRB cDNA libraries came from 5' RACE performed with UMI labels. TCRdb re-called the 5' RACE reads; one entry per CDR3 protein, DNA not given. This table holds over 150,000 distinct CDR3 sequences. CD45RO-CCR7+CD27+CD95- marked naive CD8+ T cells. About this clonotype itself: Antigen: not known.

The CDR3 runs to 13 residues. Looked up from germline, CDR1 is DFQATT and CDR2 is SNEGSKA (reference sequence). Sequenced input: naive CXCR3+ CD8+ T cells from blood. The subset: CD45RO-CCR7+CD27+CD95- naive CD8+ T cells expressing CXCR3 (TNR3+). The TCR was taken from a human donor in good health. Some clones in this sample may be carry-over from other donors' samples. The chain links TRBV20-1 to TRBJ1-2; there is no DNA to check the TCRdb D call of TRBD1. The CDR3 here is CSAEQGGYNGYTF.